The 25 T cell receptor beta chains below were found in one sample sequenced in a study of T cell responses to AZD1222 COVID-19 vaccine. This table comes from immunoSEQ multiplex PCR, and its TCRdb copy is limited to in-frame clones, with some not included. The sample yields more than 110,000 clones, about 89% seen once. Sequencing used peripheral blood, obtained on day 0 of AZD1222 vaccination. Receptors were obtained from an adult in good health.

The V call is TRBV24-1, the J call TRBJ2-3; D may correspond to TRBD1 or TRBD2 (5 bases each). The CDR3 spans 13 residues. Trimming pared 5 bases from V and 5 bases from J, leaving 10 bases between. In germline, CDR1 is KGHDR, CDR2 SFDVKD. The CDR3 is CATSGGIRDTQYF. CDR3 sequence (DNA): TGTGCCACCAGTGGGGGGATCCGAGATACGCAGTATTTT.

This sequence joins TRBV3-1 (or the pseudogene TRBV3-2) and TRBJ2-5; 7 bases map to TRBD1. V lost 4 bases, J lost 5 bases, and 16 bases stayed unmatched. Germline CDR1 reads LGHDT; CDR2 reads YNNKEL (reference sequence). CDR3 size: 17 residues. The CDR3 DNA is TGTGCCAGCAGCCCCTCCCCCCAGGACAGGAGGACGGAGACCCAGTACTTC. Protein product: CASSPSPQDRRTETQYF.

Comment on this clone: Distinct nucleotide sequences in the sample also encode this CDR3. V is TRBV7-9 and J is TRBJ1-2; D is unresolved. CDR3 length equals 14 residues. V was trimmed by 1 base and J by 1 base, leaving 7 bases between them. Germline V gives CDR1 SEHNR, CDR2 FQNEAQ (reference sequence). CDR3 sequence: CASSLVAVNYGYTF. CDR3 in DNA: TGTGCCAGCAGCTTAGTAGCCGTTAACTATGGCTACACCTTC.

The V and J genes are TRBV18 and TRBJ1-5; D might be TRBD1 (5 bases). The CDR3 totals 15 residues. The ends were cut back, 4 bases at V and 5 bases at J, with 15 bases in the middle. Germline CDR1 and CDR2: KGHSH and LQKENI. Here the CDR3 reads CASSQVREYDQPQHF. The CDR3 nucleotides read TGTGCCAGCTCACAGGTCAGGGAGTACGATCAGCCCCAGCATTTT.

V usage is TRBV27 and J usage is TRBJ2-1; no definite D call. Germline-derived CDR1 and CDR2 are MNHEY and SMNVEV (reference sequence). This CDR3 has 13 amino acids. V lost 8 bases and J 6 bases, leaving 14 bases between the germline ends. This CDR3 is CASCSYASNEQFF. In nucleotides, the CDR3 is TGTGCCAGCTGCAGTTACGCCTCCAATGAGCAGTTCTTC.

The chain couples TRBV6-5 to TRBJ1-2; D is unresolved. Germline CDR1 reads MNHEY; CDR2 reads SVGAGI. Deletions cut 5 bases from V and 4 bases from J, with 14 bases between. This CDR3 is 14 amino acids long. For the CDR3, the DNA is TGTGCCAGCAGTACCCGACCGGGTGGCTATGGCTACACCTTC. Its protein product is CASSTRPGGYGYTF.

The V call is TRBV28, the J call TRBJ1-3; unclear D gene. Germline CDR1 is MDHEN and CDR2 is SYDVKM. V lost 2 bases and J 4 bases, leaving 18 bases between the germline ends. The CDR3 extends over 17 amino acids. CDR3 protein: CASSLPPQQRGGNTIYF. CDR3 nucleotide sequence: TGTGCCAGCAGTTTACCCCCCCAGCAGCGGGGAGGAAACACCATATATTTT.

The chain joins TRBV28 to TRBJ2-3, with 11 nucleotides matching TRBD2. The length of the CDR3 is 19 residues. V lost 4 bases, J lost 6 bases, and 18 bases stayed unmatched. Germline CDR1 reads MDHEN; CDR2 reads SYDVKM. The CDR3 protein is CASSSRLAGGREFGDTQYF. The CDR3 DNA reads TGTGCCAGCAGTTCGCGTTTAGCGGGAGGGCGTGAGTTTGGGGATACGCAGTATTTT.

This chain's CDR3 is CASAATNYGYTF. The CDR3 coding sequence is TGCGCCAGCGCAGCAACCAACTATGGCTACACCTTC. J is TRBJ1-2 and V is TRBV5-1; D ambiguous. CDR3 length equals 12 residues. The germline V and J ends were trimmed by 7 bases and 2 bases, with 9 bases remaining between them. Germline V gene sequence: CDR1 SGHRS, CDR2 YFSETQ.

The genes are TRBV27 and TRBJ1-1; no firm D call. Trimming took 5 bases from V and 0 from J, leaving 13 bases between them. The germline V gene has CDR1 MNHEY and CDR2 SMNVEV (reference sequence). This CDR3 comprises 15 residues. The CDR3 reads CASSPRWKMNTEAFF. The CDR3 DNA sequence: TGTGCCAGCAGTCCGAGGTGGAAAATGAACACTGAAGCTTTCTTT.

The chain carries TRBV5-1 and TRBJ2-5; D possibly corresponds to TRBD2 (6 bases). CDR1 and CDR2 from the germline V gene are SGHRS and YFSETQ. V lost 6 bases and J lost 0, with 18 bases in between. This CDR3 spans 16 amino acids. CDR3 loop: CASTHRGSGYQETQYF. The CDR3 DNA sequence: TGCGCCAGCACCCACCGGGGGAGTGGGTACCAAGAGACCCAGTACTTC.

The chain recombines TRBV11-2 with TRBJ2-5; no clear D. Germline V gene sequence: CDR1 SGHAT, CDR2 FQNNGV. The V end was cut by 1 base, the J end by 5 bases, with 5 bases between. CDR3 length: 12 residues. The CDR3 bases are TGTGCCAGCAGCTTAGGCCTCGAGACCCAGTACTTC. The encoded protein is CASSLGLETQYF. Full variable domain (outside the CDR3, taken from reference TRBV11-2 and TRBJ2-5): EAGVAQSPRYKIIEKRQSVAFWCNPISGHATLYWYQQILGQGPKLLIQFQNNGVVDDSQLPKDRFSAERLKGVDSTLKIQPAKLEDSAVYLCASSLGLETQYFGPGTRLLVL.

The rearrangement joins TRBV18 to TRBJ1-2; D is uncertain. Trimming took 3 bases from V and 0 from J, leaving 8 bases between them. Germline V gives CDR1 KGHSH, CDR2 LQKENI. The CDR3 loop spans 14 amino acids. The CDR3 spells CASSPAVANYGYTF. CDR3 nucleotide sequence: TGTGCCAGCTCACCGGCGGTAGCTAACTATGGCTACACCTTC. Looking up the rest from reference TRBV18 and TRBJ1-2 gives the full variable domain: NAGVMQNPRHLVRRRGQEARLRCSPMKGHSHVYWYRQLPEEGLKFMVYLQKENIIDESGMPKERFSAEFPKEGPSILRIQQVVRGDSAAYFCASSPAVANYGYTFGSGTRLTVV.

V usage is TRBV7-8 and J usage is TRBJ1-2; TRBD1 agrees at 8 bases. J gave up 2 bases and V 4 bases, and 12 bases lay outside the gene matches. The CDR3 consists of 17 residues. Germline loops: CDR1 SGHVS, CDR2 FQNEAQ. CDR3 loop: CASSSTGTGPLNYGYTF. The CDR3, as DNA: TGTGCCAGCAGCTCGACCGGGACAGGACCCCTCAACTATGGCTACACCTTC.

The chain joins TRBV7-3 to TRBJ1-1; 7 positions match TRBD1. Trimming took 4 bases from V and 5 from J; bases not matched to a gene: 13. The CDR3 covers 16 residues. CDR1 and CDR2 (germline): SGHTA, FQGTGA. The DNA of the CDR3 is TGTGCCAGCAGCTCCTTCCCACAGGGGCGGGCGACTGAAGCTTTCTTT. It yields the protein CASSSFPQGRATEAFF.

The CDR3 DNA reads as TGTGCCAGCAATCCAGGGGGAGGGAACGATGGCTACACCTTC. Protein: CASNPGGGNDGYTF. V gene TRBV28 combines with J gene TRBJ1-2; 7 bases are a match to TRBD1. V gave up 7 bases and J gave up 6 bases; unmatched junction bases: 11. Germline CDR1 and CDR2: MDHEN and SYDVKM. This CDR3 spans 14 amino acids.

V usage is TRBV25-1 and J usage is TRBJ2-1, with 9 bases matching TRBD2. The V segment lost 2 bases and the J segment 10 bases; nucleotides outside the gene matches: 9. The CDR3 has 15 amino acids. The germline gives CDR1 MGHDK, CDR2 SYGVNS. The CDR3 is CASSERLAASSEQFF. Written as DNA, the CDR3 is TGTGCCAGCAGTGAACGACTAGCGGCGTCCTCGGAGCAGTTCTTC.

Here the CDR3 DNA reads TGTGCCAGCAGCCGCACTGTAGAGACCCAGTACTTC. Protein sequence: CASSRTVETQYF. The chain combines TRBV2 with TRBJ2-5; D gene ambiguous. V lost 6 bases, J lost 4 bases, and 9 bases lay in between. Germline CDR1 and CDR2: SNHLY and FYNNEI. The CDR3 loop spans 12 amino acids.

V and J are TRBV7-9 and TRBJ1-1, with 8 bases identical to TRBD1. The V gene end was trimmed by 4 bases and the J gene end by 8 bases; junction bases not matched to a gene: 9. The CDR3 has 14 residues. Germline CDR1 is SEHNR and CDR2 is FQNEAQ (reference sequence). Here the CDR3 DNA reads TGTGCCAGCAGCTCTACTCAGGGGGCGTCCGAAGCTTTCTTT. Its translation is CASSSTQGASEAFF.

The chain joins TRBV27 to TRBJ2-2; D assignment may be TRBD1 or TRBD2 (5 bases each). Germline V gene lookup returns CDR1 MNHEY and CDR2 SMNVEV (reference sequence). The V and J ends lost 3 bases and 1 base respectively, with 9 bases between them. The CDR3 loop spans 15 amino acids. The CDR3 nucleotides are TGTGCCAGCAGTTTCGGGACCGTGAACACCGGGGAGCTGTTTTTT. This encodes CASSFGTVNTGELFF.

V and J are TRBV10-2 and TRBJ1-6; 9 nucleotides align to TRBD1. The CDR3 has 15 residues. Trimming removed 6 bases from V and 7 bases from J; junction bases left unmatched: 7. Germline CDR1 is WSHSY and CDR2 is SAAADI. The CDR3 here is CASRLRTGENSPLHF. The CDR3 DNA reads TGCGCCAGCAGGTTGAGGACAGGGGAGAATTCACCCCTCCACTTT.

Here the CDR3 DNA reads TGTGCCAGCAAAAACCAACACAATATGAACACTGAAGCTTTCTTT. This encodes CASKNQHNMNTEAFF. The gene calls are TRBV6-5 and TRBJ1-1; D is unclear. Germline-derived CDR1 and CDR2 are MNHEY and SVGAGI. CDR3 size: 15 residues. The ends were cut back, 7 bases at V and 0 bases at J, with 15 bases in the middle.

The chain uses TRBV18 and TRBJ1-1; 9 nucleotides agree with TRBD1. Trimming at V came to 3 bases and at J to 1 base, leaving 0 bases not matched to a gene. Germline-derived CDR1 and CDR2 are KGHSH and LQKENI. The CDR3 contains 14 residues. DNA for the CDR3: TGTGCCAGCTCACCGGGACAGGGGAACACTGAAGCTTTCTTT. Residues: CASSPGQGNTEAFF.

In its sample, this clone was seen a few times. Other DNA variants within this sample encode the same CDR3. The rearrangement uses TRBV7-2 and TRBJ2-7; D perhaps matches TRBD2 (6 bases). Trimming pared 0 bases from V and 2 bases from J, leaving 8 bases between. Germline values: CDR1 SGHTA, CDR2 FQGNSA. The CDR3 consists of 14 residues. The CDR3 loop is CASSLAGGTYEQYF. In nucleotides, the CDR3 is TGTGCCAGCAGCTTAGCTGGGGGGACCTACGAGCAGTACTTC.

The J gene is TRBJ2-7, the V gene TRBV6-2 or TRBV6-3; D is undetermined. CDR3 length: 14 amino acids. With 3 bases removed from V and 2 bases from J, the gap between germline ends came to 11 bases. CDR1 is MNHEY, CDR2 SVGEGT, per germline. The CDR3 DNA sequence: TGTGCCAGCAGTTATTCGGGTCAGACCTACGAGCAGTACTTC. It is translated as CASSYSGQTYEQYF.